The rows below give T cell receptor beta chains drawn from one sample of a study of blood T cell repertoires in COVID-19. TCRdb's copy holds only in-frame clones and misses some; the assay was immunoSEQ multiplex PCR. The sample includes roughly 100,000 clones, 84% of them seen just once. The specimen was peripheral blood. Receptors originate from a woman in her sixties with acute or convalescent COVID-19. CDR3s include the opening cysteine and the closing phenylalanine or tryptophan. D genes are given only for firm matches. Part of the rows lack a size; the others show once, few, many or a class for expanded clones.

few TRBJ1-1 TRBD1 TRBV3-1/TRBV3-2 CASSQQSRQGTAFF TGTGCCAGCAGCCAACAATCTAGACAGGGGACAGCTTTCTTT
once TRBJ2-2 - TRBV11-3 CASSPRPRSTGELFF TGTGCCAGCAGCCCCCGCCCAAGGAGTACCGGGGAGCTGTTTTTT
- TRBJ1-2 TRBD1 TRBV28 CASRGTGIYGYTF TGTGCCAGCAGAGGGACAGGGATATATGGCTACACCTTC
- TRBJ1-2 TRBD1 TRBV19 CASSPQADRNYGYTF TGTGCCAGTAGTCCTCAAGCGGACAGGAACTATGGCTACACCTTC
few TRBJ1-1 - TRBV9 CASGRGGTEAFF TGTGCCAGCGGGCGAGGGGGCACTGAAGCTTTCTTT
- TRBJ1-6 TRBD1 TRBV2 CASSVTGHNSPLHF TGTGCCAGCAGTGTGACAGGGCATAATTCACCCCTCCACTTT
few TRBJ2-1 TRBD2 TRBV11-3 CASSATSGSSSNEQFF TGTGCCAGCAGCGCCACTAGCGGGTCCTCAAGCAATGAGCAGTTCTTC
- TRBJ2-7 - TRBV10-3 CAISGQLSSYEQYF TGTGCCATCAGTGGACAGCTGAGCTCCTACGAGCAGTACTTC
- TRBJ1-1 - TRBV12-3/TRBV12-4 CASREQGFSAFF TGTGCCAGCAGGGAGCAGGGGTTTAGTGCTTTCTTT
- TRBJ2-3 - TRBV4-2 CASSQGFGNRGTDTQYF TGTGCCAGCAGCCAAGGGTTCGGGAACAGGGGCACAGATACGCAGTATTTT
- TRBJ2-7 - TRBV6-5 CASSSLGVIGSYEQYF TGTGCCAGCAGTTCACTCGGGGTAATCGGCTCCTACGAGCAGTACTTC
once TRBJ2-3 - TRBV27 CASSLVADSTDTQYF TGTGCCAGCAGTTTAGTAGCGGATAGCACAGATACGCAGTATTTT
- TRBJ1-1 - TRBV3-1/TRBV3-2 CASSQSAVNTEAFF TGTGCCAGCAGCCAATCCGCAGTGAACACTGAAGCTTTCTTT
few TRBJ2-2 - TRBV18 CASSLEAAPNTGELFF TGTGCCAGCTCACTGGAAGCGGCCCCGAACACCGGGGAGCTGTTTTTT
- TRBJ2-3 TRBD2 TRBV24-1 CATSDLRAGNTQYF TGTGCCACCAGTGATTTAAGAGCGGGGAATACGCAGTATTTT
- TRBJ1-5 - TRBV19 CASSNVEGGTQPQHF TGTGCCAGTAGTAATGTCGAGGGGGGGACTCAGCCCCAGCATTTT
- TRBJ2-3 - TRBV2 CASSLTDTQYF TGTGCCAGCAGTCTCACAGATACGCAGTATTTT
- TRBJ2-1 TRBD2 TRBV10-3 CAINLGLAGGGNNEQFF TGTGCCATCAACCTAGGACTAGCGGGAGGTGGGAACAATGAGCAGTTCTTC
few TRBJ1-1 TRBD1 TRBV6-5 CASSPAGTGNTEAFF TGTGCCAGCAGCCCCGCCGGGACAGGGAACACTGAAGCTTTCTTT
- TRBJ1-5 - TRBV3-1/TRBV3-2 CASPQMGGLQPQHF TGTGCCAGCCCACAAATGGGGGGGCTTCAGCCCCAGCATTTT
- TRBJ1-2 TRBD1 TRBV7-2 CASTWARGNYGYTF TGTGCCAGCACCTGGGCCAGGGGGAACTATGGCTACACCTTC
- TRBJ1-3 - TRBV19 CASERGSGNTIYF TGTGCCAGCGAGAGAGGCTCTGGAAACACCATATATTTT
- TRBJ2-3 TRBD2 TRBV5-1 CASSSGTSGGAGTDTQYF TGCGCCAGCAGCTCCGGGACTAGCGGGGGGGCGGGCACAGATACGCAGTATTTT
once TRBJ2-1 TRBD2 TRBV9 CASTASGSYNEQFF TGTGCCAGCACTGCTAGCGGGTCCTACAATGAGCAGTTCTTC
- TRBJ2-7 TRBD1 TRBV6-6 CASSYPFDRGAYEQYF TGTGCCAGCAGTTACCCATTTGACAGGGGGGCCTACGAGCAGTACTTC
- TRBJ2-7 - TRBV27 CASRDSGGNEQYF TGTGCCAGCAGGGATTCAGGGGGGAACGAGCAGTACTTC
- TRBJ1-2 - TRBV5-1 CASSLENRQLYGYTF TGCGCCAGCAGCTTGGAAAACAGACAACTCTATGGCTACACCTTC
- TRBJ1-4 TRBD1 TRBV4-1 CASRRQGINEKLFF TGCGCCAGCAGAAGACAGGGGATTAATGAAAAACTGTTTTTT
- TRBJ2-7 - TRBV5-1 CASSSGRESYEQYF TGCGCCAGCAGCTCAGGACGGGAATCCTACGAGCAGTACTTC
- TRBJ2-5 TRBD1 TRBV5-4 CASSQGQGKETQYF TGTGCCAGCAGCCAGGGACAGGGGAAAGAGACCCAGTACTTC
few TRBJ1-1 - TRBV15 CATSRGLGRGGTEAFF TGTGCCACCAGCAGAGGTTTAGGCAGGGGTGGCACTGAAGCTTTCTTT
- TRBJ2-3 - TRBV7-2 CASSLAGGPPDTQYF TGTGCCAGCAGCTTAGCGGGAGGTCCCCCAGATACGCAGTATTTT
- TRBJ2-1 - TRBV12-3/TRBV12-4 CASTRYNEQFF TGTGCCAGCACTCGGTACAATGAGCAGTTCTTC
- TRBJ2-1 TRBD1 TRBV2 CANSDGTAYNEQFF TGTGCCAATTCCGACGGGACAGCTTACAATGAGCAGTTCTTC
- TRBJ1-2 TRBD1 TRBV5-1 CASSTTDREVRGYTF TGCGCCAGCAGCACTACCGACAGGGAAGTAAGGGGCTACACCTTC
few TRBJ2-1 TRBD1 TRBV7-9 CASSPGQGLNPEQFF TGTGCCAGCAGTCCAGGACAGGGGCTTAACCCCGAGCAGTTCTTC
- TRBJ2-5 TRBD2 TRBV18 CASSTRAGSAGALLQYF TGTGCCAGCTCAACCCGAGCGGGATCAGCGGGGGCCCTCCTTCAGTACTTC
- TRBJ2-5 TRBD2 TRBV5-1 CASSLELAGVLQTQYF TGCGCCAGCAGCTTGGAACTAGCGGGGGTTTTACAGACCCAGTACTTC
- TRBJ2-7 - TRBV18 CASSPPLSSYEQYF TGTGCCAGCTCACCACCCCTAAGCTCCTACGAGCAGTACTTC
- TRBJ1-2 - TRBV7-2 CASSKDRNYGYTF TGTGCCAGCAGTAAAGACAGAAACTATGGCTACACCTTC
- TRBJ2-1 TRBD2 TRBV15 CATSSTSGRMKEQFF TGTGCCACCAGCAGTACTAGCGGGAGGATGAAGGAGCAGTTCTTC
once TRBJ2-3 TRBD1 TRBV10-3 CAIRDGDRLSTDTQYF TGTGCCATCCGAGACGGGGACAGACTTAGCACAGATACGCAGTATTTT
once TRBJ2-7 TRBD1 TRBV5-4 CASSLGQGHYEQYF TGTGCCAGCAGCTTGGGACAGGGACACTACGAGCAGTACTTC
- TRBJ1-3 TRBD1 TRBV19 CASSMPGQPSIGDTIYF TGTGCCAGTAGTATGCCGGGACAGCCTAGCATTGGGGACACCATATATTTT
- TRBJ2-1 TRBD2 TRBV9 CASSVEGTTYNEQFF TGTGCCAGCAGCGTAGAAGGGACTACCTACAATGAGCAGTTCTTC
- TRBJ1-3 - TRBV24-1 CATSVLSRGPGGTGNTIYF TGTGCCACCAGTGTCCTAAGCCGGGGTCCCGGGGGAACTGGAAACACCATATATTTT
- TRBJ2-7 TRBD1 TRBV7-8 CASSSTGTGTYEQYF TGTGCCAGCAGCTCCACCGGGACAGGCACCTACGAGCAGTACTTC
- TRBJ1-2 TRBD1 TRBV11-2 CASSRTGKNYGYTF TGTGCCAGCAGCCGGACAGGGAAAAACTATGGCTACACCTTC
- TRBJ2-3 - TRBV11-3 CASRGGRGTDTQYF TGTGCCAGCAGGGGGGGAAGAGGTACAGATACGCAGTATTTT
- TRBJ1-1 TRBD1 TRBV11-2 CASSLDRGQEAFF TGTGCCAGCAGCTTAGACAGGGGGCAAGAAGCTTTCTTT
- TRBJ2-5 TRBD2 TRBV5-1 CASSPTGGTREETQYF TGCGCCAGCAGCCCAACCGGCGGGACTAGGGAAGAGACCCAGTACTTC